The sequence of this TCR beta chain was determined in a study of regulatory T cells in long-lasting Graves disease. The study, taken as a whole, reports: Persistent cases favored TRBV28, TRBJ1-2 and TRBJ2-5.

This clonotype was recorded many times. Its antigen is unknown. Combining iRepertoire HTBI primers with Arm-PCR of CDR3 regions, the authors built TCR beta libraries. TCRdb re-derived calls from the multiplex PCR reads in MiXCR, one entry per CDR3 protein. The sample lists 600,000 to 850,000 distinct CDR3 sequences; around 30% were seen once. The CDR3 runs 15 residues. J was trimmed by 1 base and V by 6 bases; bases with no gene match: 8. The germline CDR1 and CDR2 sequences are MDHEN and SYDVKM. Time point meaning: persistent/refractory GD, antithyroid drugs over 5 years with positive TRAb. Preparation of the TCR library used RNA extracted from PBMCs.

The TCR comes from a female donor with Graves disease. Sequencing used peripheral blood mononuclear cells (PBMCs), obtained when the disease was refractory, from a patient treated with antithyroid drugs. The rearrangement links TRBV28 to TRBJ1-1; 7 bases agree with TRBD1. The DNA of the CDR3 is TGTGCCAGCAGCCCGATGACAGGGCGGAACACTGAAGCTTTCTTT. Its protein is CASSPMTGRNTEAFF.